This TCR beta chain was recovered during a study of blood T cell repertoires in COVID-19. Study-wide context: From the United States, Italy and Spain came samples of acute and convalescent COVID-19. T cells, B-cell-depleted T cells, or PBMCs supplied cDNA or gDNA.

CDR3 size: 15 residues. J was trimmed by 3 bases and V by 5 bases; bases with no gene match: 7. CDR1 and CDR2 from the germline V gene are GTSNPN and SVGIG (reference sequence). Exposed enrollees had met someone with a PCR-confirmed or clinician-diagnosed COVID-19 case at some point within the 2 weeks before study entry. Repertoires were generated with immunoSEQ multiplex PCR, while TCRdb's copy carries only in-frame clones and drops some. Altogether hundreds of thousands of clones are present, around 83% being singletons, with the ten largest covering roughly 5.3%. Sample: PBMCs or T cells enriched from blood (not recorded which). This TCR derives from a man aged 40-55 years who had been exposed to COVID-19. V is TRBV30 and J is TRBJ1-6, with 7 nucleotides matching TRBD1. For the CDR3, the DNA is TGTGCCTGGGGACAGGCCTCCTTCTATAATTCACCCCTCCACTTT. This sequence encodes CAWGQASFYNSPLHF.